This TCR beta chain came from a study of blood T cells in healthy people across ages. At the level of the study: About one barcoded beta molecule per two T cells was captured by template switching.

This clonotype was observed a single time. Trimming removed 4 bases from V and 10 bases from J; junction bases left unmatched: 12. Germline CDR1 and CDR2: SQVTM and ANQGSEA. This CDR3 region has 14 residues. Primers used in a second PCR of about 7 to 11 cycles were a sample-barcoded 5' primer and a J-beta primer mix. One entry per CDR3 protein, called by TCRdb with MiXCR from the 5' RACE reads. This sample has about 1.8 million distinct CDR3 sequences, with about 50% found just once. Material: blood. The chain couples TRBV29-1 to TRBJ2-7; 11 bases are shared with TRBD1. The receptor's source is a woman in her thirties or forties in good health. Here the CDR3 DNA reads TGCAGCGTTGGAGGGACAGGGGGTCGAGAGATCCAGTACTTC. This encodes CSVGGTGGREIQYF.